This entry concerns a single T cell receptor (beta chain). The method was immunoSEQ multiplex PCR; TCRdb's version includes in-frame clones alone and lacks a portion of them. The data contain under 200,000 clones, about 93% of them singletons. The data stem from a study of control samples from healthy donors and cancer patients. This sequence originates from a woman in her 30s in good health. The sample comprised blood.

As DNA, the CDR3 is TGTGCCAGCAGTAGAACTAGCTACGAGCAGTACTTC. It specifies CASSRTSYEQYF. V and J are TRBV6-2 or TRBV6-3 and TRBJ2-7; tentatively, D is TRBD2 (5 bases). The CDR3 sequence is 12 residues long. CDR1 is MNHEY, CDR2 SVGEGT, per germline. Trimming removed 5 bases from V and 3 bases from J, with 8 bases in between.